Following are 17 T cell receptor beta chains from one sample sequenced in a study of shared clonotypes between healthy human individuals. The repertoire was sequenced with immunoSEQ multiplex PCR; TCRdb's copy has only in-frame clones and lacks some. The sample records some 740,000 clones, more than 85% being singletons. CD45RO-negative cells were positively selected for CCR7, leaving out terminally differentiated effector memory CD45RA+ cells. Material: naive CD8+ T cells sorted from blood. The receptors stem from a man in his thirties or forties in good health.

This chain uses TRBV28 with TRBJ2-7; possibly TRBD1 or TRBD2 for D (5 bases each). V gave up 4 bases and J gave up 2 bases, with 15 bases separating them. This CDR3 has 15 amino acids. CDR1 MDHEN and CDR2 SYDVKM come from the germline V gene. The CDR3 loop reads CASSSISEGTYEQYF. The CDR3 DNA sequence: TGTGCCAGCAGTTCCATTAGCGAGGGGACCTACGAGCAGTACTTC.

The chain is built from TRBV6-6 and TRBJ1-1; a weak D match, TRBD1 (5 bases). Germline V lookup: CDR1 MNHNY, CDR2 SVGAGI (reference sequence). The ends were cut back, 7 bases at V and 2 bases at J, with 17 bases in the middle. This CDR3 has 15 residues. CDR3 in DNA: TGTGCCAGCAAATCCCTCTGGGGGACCAACACTGAAGCTTTCTTT. Its protein is CASKSLWGTNTEAFF.

The CDR3 bases are TGTGCCAGCAGCCCGAGCGAGAGCTCCTACAATGAGCAGTTCTTC. It is translated as CASSPSESSYNEQFF. The chain uses TRBV7-7 and TRBJ2-1; D not certain. The V gene lost 5 bases and the J gene lost 0 bases, with 11 bases spanning the gap. This CDR3 has 15 residues. The germline V gene encodes CDR1 SSHAT and CDR2 FNYEAQ (reference sequence). Variable domain in full (rest from reference TRBV7-7 and TRBJ2-1): GAGVSQSPRYKVTKRGQDVTLRCDPISSHATLYWYQQALGQGPEFLTYFNYEAQPDKSGLPSDRFSAERPEGSISTLTIQRTEQRDSAMYRCASSPSESSYNEQFFGPGTRLTVL.

Concerning this clone: The sample carries other DNA sequences with the same CDR3. In DNA, the CDR3 is TGTGCCAGCAGTTACTCGGGTCTTGAAGCTTTCTTT. It codes for CASSYSGLEAFF. The genes are TRBV6-5 and TRBJ1-1; D is ambiguous. The CDR3 runs to 12 residues. CDR1 and CDR2 (germline): MNHEY, SVGAGI. V was pared by 0 bases and J by 7 bases, with 6 bases between.

The table lists this clone with a few counts. The chain uses TRBV2 and TRBJ1-1, with TRBD1 as a possible D gene (5 bases). The CDR3 runs to 11 residues. V was pared by 8 bases and J by 5 bases, with 9 bases between. Germline V gene lookup returns CDR1 SNHLY and CDR2 FYNNEI. CDR3 nucleotide sequence: TGTGCCAGCTTCGGGGGGACTGAAGCTTTCTTT. Translated: CASFGGTEAFF.

This clone is a singleton in its sample. The J gene is TRBJ1-1, the V gene TRBV4-1, with a weak D call TRBD1 (5 bases). Germline CDR1 MGHRA, CDR2 YSYEKL. Trimming took 0 bases from V and 3 from J, leaving 11 bases between them. The CDR3 has 15 residues. CDR3 DNA: TGCGCCAGCAGCCAAGACTTGGCAGGGCACACTGAAGCTTTCTTT. Its translation is CASSQDLAGHTEAFF.

Here the CDR3 DNA reads TGTGCCATCAATTTATCGGGTAAAGTCTACGAGCAGTACTTC. Its protein product is CAINLSGKVYEQYF. The rearrangement links TRBV10-3 to TRBJ2-7; no reliable D call. The germline V and J ends were trimmed by 7 bases and 3 bases, with 16 bases remaining between them. CDR3 length: 14 amino acids. Germline CDR1 reads ENHRY; CDR2 reads SYGVKD.

This sequence joins TRBV6-1 and TRBJ2-1; D is unclear. From germline, CDR1 is MNHNS and CDR2 SASEGT. The CDR3 covers 13 residues. The ends were cut back, 8 bases at V and 7 bases at J, with 15 bases in the middle. As DNA, the CDR3 is TGTGCCAGCGCAAACTATCGAAGTAATGAGCAGTTCTTC. It codes for CASANYRSNEQFF.

The rearrangement links TRBV30 to TRBJ2-7, with D perhaps being TRBD1 or TRBD2 (5 bases each). V was trimmed by 0 bases and J by 7 bases, leaving 13 bases between them. CDR1 is GTSNPN, CDR2 SVGIG, per germline (reference sequence). There are 13 residues in the CDR3. The CDR3: CAWSVRDVLEQYF. The CDR3 nucleotides read TGTGCCTGGAGTGTCCGGGACGTATTGGAGCAGTACTTC.

The chain links TRBV7-6 to TRBJ2-7, with TRBD2 matching over 16 bases. V was pared by 5 bases and J by 5 bases, with 9 bases of the junction left unmatched. The CDR3 is 17 amino acids. The V gene's germline CDR1 is SGHVS and CDR2 FNYEAQ. The CDR3 DNA reads TGTGCCAGCAGCCAGGGACTAGCGGGAGGGCCGTATGACGAGCAGTACTTC. Protein: CASSQGLAGGPYDEQYF.

The V call is TRBV19, the J call TRBJ2-3; D gene uncertain. Trimming pared 4 bases from V and 7 bases from J, leaving 12 bases between. Germline values: CDR1 LNHDA, CDR2 SQIVND (reference sequence). The CDR3 extends over 13 amino acids. CDR3 loop: CASSTSIMNTQYF. The DNA for the CDR3 is TGTGCCAGTAGTACTTCTATAATGAATACGCAGTATTTT.

The rearrangement uses TRBV7-8 and TRBJ2-1, with D unresolved. V was clipped by 5 bases and J by 5 bases, with 13 bases between them. The CDR3 has 14 residues. Germline CDR1 is SGHVS and CDR2 is FQNEAQ. This chain's CDR3 is CASSPPHINNEQFF. CDR3 nucleotides: TGTGCCAGCAGCCCCCCCCATATTAACAATGAGCAGTTCTTC.

About this clone: Distinct nucleotide sequences in the sample also encode this CDR3. The chain uses TRBV9 and TRBJ2-7; the D call may be TRBD1 or TRBD2 (5 bases each). The germline V gene has CDR1 SGDLS and CDR2 YYNGEE. V was trimmed by 3 bases and J by 0 bases, leaving 7 bases between them. The CDR3 runs to 13 residues. CDR3 protein: CASSDGTSYEQYF. The CDR3 nucleotides read TGTGCCAGCAGCGACGGGACCTCCTACGAGCAGTACTTC.

This chain uses TRBV4-1 with TRBJ2-1; 11 bases line up with TRBD1. The CDR3 extends over 17 amino acids. Germline V gives CDR1 MGHRA, CDR2 YSYEKL. The trim removed 2 bases at V and 6 bases at J, leaving 9 bases unmatched. The chain's CDR3 is CASSQPQWDRGINEQFF. CDR3 DNA sequence: TGCGCCAGCAGCCAACCACAGTGGGACAGGGGGATCAATGAGCAGTTCTTC.

This clone occurred once. The CDR3 protein is CASSESLAGVPEQFF. DNA of the CDR3: TGCGCCAGCAGTGAGTCACTAGCGGGAGTTCCTGAGCAGTTCTTC. The V gene is TRBV10-2, the J gene TRBJ2-1; TRBD2 matches 11 bases. The CDR3 covers 15 residues. J lost 9 bases, V lost 0 bases, and 4 bases had no gene match. Germline CDR1 WSHSY, CDR2 SAAADI.

The chain is built from TRBV7-6 and TRBJ1-5; 9 bases line up with TRBD1. J lost 2 bases, V lost 2 bases, and 1 base had no gene match. This CDR3 contains 15 residues. Germline lookup yields CDR1 SGHVS and CDR2 FNYEAQ. DNA for the CDR3: TGTGCCAGCAGCTTAAGGACAGGGGGCAATCAGCCCCAGCATTTT. It encodes CASSLRTGGNQPQHF.

This clone showed up just once. The V call is TRBV7-6, the J call TRBJ2-1; D perhaps matches TRBD2 (6 bases). Germline lookup yields CDR1 SGHVS and CDR2 FNYEAQ. This CDR3 comprises 16 residues. V was clipped by 2 bases and J by 7 bases, with 18 bases between them. The CDR3 DNA is TGTGCCAGCAGCTTATTGTATCCGGGAGAGTATAATGAGCAGTTCTTC. Its protein is CASSLLYPGEYNEQFF.